Shown below are 23 T cell receptor beta chains from a single sample sequenced in a study of CXCR3-negative and CXCR3-positive naive CD8 T cells. UMI labels and 5' RACE were used to prepare the TRB cDNA libraries. TCRdb re-called the 5' RACE reads, yielding one record per CDR3 amino acid sequence without DNA. The sample totals some 130,000 distinct CDR3 sequences. Sequenced sample: naive CXCR3- CD8+ T cells from blood. As to subset: CD45RO-CCR7+CD27+CD95- naive CD8+ T cells lacking CXCR3 (TNR3-). The receptors shown here come from a human donor in good health. Some clones in this sample may be carry-over from other donors' samples.

The chain carries TRBV28 and TRBJ1-5; the D gene TCRdb calls, TRBD1, cannot be checked with no DNA. Per the germline V gene, CDR1 is MDHEN and CDR2 is SYDVKM. This CDR3 has 19 amino acids. The CDR3 loop reads CASSLRGVFRDYSNQPQHF.

The V and J genes are TRBV13 and TRBJ2-3; the TCRdb call, TRBD2, lacks DNA for checking. This CDR3 is 17 amino acids long. Per germline, CDR1 PRHDT and CDR2 FYEKMQ (reference sequence). The CDR3 reads CASSLPSSGSFTDTQYF.

CDR3 sequence reads: CSVHRIDSYEQYF. The V call is TRBV29-1, the J call TRBJ2-7; TCRdb proposes TRBD1, but this gene call is untestable without DNA. Germline V gene lookup returns CDR1 SQVTM and CDR2 ANQGSEA. The CDR3 covers 13 residues.

The chain has TRBV4-1 and TRBJ2-7; TCRdb names TRBD2, which stays unverified in the absence of DNA. The CDR3 runs 15 residues. CDR1 and CDR2 from the germline V gene are MGHRA and YSYEKL. CDR3 residues: CASSQDIAGGYEQYF.

The chain employs TRBV10-2 and TRBJ2-7. The CDR3 spans 11 residues. CDR1 is WSHSY, CDR2 SAAADI, per germline. The CDR3: CASQGPYEQYF.

This rearrangement joins TRBV27 to TRBJ1-4; with no DNA, the TCRdb D assignment of TRBD1 cannot be verified. Per the germline V gene, CDR1 is MNHEY and CDR2 is SMNVEV (reference sequence). This CDR3 contains 17 residues. The CDR3 spells CASSLSPVPNIVEKLFF.

V is TRBV28 and J is TRBJ1-5; TCRdb lists TRBD1, though no DNA is available to test this call. This CDR3 is built from 16 residues. In germline, CDR1 is MDHEN, CDR2 SYDVKM. The chain's CDR3 is CASSPSFGGRNQPQHF.

The chain recombines TRBV5-5 with TRBJ2-5; TCRdb's D call, TRBD1, is unchecked because there is no DNA. The germline V gene encodes CDR1 SGHKS and CDR2 YYEKEE (reference sequence). This CDR3 has 16 amino acids. CDR3 residues: CASSLTEQGSEETQYF.

The rearrangement uses TRBV12-3 or TRBV12-4 and TRBJ1-1. The CDR3 is 14 amino acids. The CDR3 region is CASSLSAGSTEAFF.

The V call is TRBV28, the J call TRBJ2-3. The germline gives CDR1 MDHEN, CDR2 SYDVKM. The CDR3 covers 15 residues. The CDR3 loop reads CASSSTHTRTDTQYF.

The CDR3 spells CATRDLQGTEAFF. This rearrangement joins TRBV10-3 to TRBJ1-1. Germline CDR1 and CDR2: ENHRY and SYGVKD. This CDR3 has 13 amino acids.

The V gene is TRBV7-2, the J gene TRBJ1-1; the TCRdb call, TRBD1, lacks DNA for checking. The length of the CDR3 is 13 residues. Looked up from germline, CDR1 is SGHTA and CDR2 is FQGNSA. CDR3 in amino acids: CASSLAGAAEAFF. The full variable domain, in which reference TRBV7-2 and TRBJ1-1 provide the parts outside the CDR3, is GAGVSQSPSNKVTEKGKDVELRCDPISGHTALYWYRQSLGQGLEFLIYFQGNSAPDKSGLPSDRFSAERTGGSVSTLTIQRTQQEDSAVYLCASSLAGAAEAFFGQGTRLTVV.

The V and J genes are TRBV14 and TRBJ2-1; the D call of TRBD2 rests on TCRdb alone, since no DNA is present to check it. In germline, CDR1 is SGHDN, CDR2 FVKESK. The CDR3 has 17 residues. CDR3 protein: CASSQDKGLSSYNEQFF.

The rearrangement joins TRBV14 to TRBJ2-7; TCRdb picks TRBD2, but there is no DNA to check that call. CDR3 length: 13 residues. Germline V gene data show CDR1 as SGHDN and CDR2 as FVKESK. The CDR3 spells CASSQAGGAEQYF.

CDR3 in amino acids: CSVEDWTGERGGYTF. V gene TRBV29-1 combines with J gene TRBJ1-2; as DNA is missing, the TRBD1 call by TCRdb cannot be tested. The CDR3 consists of 15 residues. Germline V CDR1 and CDR2: SQVTM, ANQGSEA.

The rearrangement links TRBV12-3 or TRBV12-4 to TRBJ2-7. This CDR3 contains 11 residues. CDR3: CASSLTHEQYF.

V is TRBV20-1 and J is TRBJ2-2; lacking DNA, the TRBD1 call made by TCRdb goes unchecked. The CDR3 has 11 amino acids. Per the germline V gene, CDR1 is DFQATT and CDR2 is SNEGSKA (reference sequence). The CDR3 loop is CSGPHGGELFF.

The chain links TRBV27 to TRBJ2-3; lacking DNA, the TRBD1 call made by TCRdb goes unchecked. The CDR3 spans 16 residues. CDR1 MNHEY and CDR2 SMNVEV come from the germline V gene (reference sequence). CDR3 in amino acids: CASSLETGGIGDTQYF.

V and J are TRBV10-3 and TRBJ1-4. The germline V gene has CDR1 ENHRY and CDR2 SYGVKD. This CDR3 contains 13 residues. The CDR3 is CAISQGANEKLFF.

The V and J genes are TRBV15 and TRBJ1-1. CDR1 is LNHNV and CDR2 is YYDKDF in the germline V gene (reference sequence). The CDR3 has 15 amino acids. The CDR3 is CATSQSDGGYTEAFF.

The chain joins TRBV12-3 or TRBV12-4 to TRBJ2-3. The CDR3 sequence is 17 residues long. The CDR3 protein is CASSLSTTLLGTDTQYF.

This chain joins TRBV23-1 and TRBJ2-7; TCRdb's D call of TRBD1 is untestable without DNA. TRBV23-1 carries the ORF label, with uncertain function. This CDR3 contains 19 residues. CDR3 amino acids: CASSQSSDRGRLDLYEQYF.

CDR3 sequence reads: CASSLAGGSNEQLF. The chain has TRBV7-9 and TRBJ2-1; absent DNA, TCRdb's TRBD2 call cannot be checked. CDR3 size: 14 residues. Germline values: CDR1 SEHNR, CDR2 FQNEAQ (reference sequence).